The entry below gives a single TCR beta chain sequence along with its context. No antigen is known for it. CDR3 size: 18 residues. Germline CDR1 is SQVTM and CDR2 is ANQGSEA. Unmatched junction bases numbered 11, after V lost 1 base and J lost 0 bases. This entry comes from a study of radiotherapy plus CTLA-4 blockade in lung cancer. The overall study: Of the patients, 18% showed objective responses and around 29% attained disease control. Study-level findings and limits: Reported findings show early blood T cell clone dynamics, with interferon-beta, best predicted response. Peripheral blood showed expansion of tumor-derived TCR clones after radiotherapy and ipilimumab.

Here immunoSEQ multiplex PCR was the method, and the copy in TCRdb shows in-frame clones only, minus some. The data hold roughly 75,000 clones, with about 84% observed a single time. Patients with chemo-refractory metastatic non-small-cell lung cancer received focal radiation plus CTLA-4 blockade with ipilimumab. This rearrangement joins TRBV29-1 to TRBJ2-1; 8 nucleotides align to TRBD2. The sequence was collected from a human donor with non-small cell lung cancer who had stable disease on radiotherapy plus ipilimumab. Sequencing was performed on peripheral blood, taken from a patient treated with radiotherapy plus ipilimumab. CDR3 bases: TGCAGCGTTGAAGTAGACCCCCGACTAGCGTACTCCTACAATGAGCAGTTCTTC. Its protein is CSVEVDPRLAYSYNEQFF.